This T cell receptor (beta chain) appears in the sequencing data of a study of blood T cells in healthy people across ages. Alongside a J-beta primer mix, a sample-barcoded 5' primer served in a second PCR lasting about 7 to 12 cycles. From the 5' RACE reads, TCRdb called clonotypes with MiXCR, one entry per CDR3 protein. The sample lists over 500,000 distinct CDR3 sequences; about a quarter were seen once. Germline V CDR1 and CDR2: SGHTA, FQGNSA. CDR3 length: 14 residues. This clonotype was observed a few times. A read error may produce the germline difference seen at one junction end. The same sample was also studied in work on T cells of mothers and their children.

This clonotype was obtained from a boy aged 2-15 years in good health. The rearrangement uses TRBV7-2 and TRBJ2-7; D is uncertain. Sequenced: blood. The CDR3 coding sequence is TGTGCCAGTAGCTTAGCAGCGTCTGCCTACGAGCAGTACTTC. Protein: CASSLAASAYEQYF.